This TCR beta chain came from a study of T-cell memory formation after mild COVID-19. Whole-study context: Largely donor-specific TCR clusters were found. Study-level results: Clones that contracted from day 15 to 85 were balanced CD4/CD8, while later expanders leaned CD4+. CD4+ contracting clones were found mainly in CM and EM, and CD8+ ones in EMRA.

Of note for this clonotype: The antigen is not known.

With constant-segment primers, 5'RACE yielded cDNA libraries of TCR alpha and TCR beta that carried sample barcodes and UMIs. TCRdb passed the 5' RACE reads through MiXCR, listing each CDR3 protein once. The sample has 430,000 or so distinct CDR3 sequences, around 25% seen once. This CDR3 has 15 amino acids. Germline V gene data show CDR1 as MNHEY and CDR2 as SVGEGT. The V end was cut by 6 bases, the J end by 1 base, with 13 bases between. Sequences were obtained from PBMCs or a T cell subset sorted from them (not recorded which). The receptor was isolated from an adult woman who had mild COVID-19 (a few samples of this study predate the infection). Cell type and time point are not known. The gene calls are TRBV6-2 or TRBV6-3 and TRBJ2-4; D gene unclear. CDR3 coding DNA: TGTGCCAGCAGGCAGCCAGCGCTTGCCAAAAACATTCAGTACTTC. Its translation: CASRQPALAKNIQYF.